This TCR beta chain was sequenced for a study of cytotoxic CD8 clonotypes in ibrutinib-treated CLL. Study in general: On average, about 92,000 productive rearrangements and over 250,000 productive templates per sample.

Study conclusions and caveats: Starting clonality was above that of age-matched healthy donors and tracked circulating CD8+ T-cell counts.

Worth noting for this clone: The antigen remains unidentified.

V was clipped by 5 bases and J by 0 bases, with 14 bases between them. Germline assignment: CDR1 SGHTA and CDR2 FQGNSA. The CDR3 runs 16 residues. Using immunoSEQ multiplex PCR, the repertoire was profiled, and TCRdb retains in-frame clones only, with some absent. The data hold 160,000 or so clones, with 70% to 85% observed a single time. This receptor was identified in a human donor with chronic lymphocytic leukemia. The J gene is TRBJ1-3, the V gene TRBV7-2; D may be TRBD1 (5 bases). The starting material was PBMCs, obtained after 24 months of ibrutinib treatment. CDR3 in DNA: TGTGCCAGCAGCCTGGGGGACCGAAGCTCTGGAAACACCATATATTTT. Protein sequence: CASSLGDRSSGNTIYF.